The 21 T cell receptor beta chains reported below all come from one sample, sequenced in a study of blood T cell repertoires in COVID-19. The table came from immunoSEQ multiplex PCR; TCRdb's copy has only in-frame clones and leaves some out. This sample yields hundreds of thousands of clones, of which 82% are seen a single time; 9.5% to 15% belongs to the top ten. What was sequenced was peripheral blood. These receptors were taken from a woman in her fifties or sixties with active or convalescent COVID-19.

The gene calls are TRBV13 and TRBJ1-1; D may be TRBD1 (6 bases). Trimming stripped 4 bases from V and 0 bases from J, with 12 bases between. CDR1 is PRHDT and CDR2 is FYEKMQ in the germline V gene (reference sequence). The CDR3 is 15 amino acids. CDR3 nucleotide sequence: TGTGCCAGCAGCTACAACAGGGCGGTGAACACTGAAGCTTTCTTT. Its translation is CASSYNRAVNTEAFF.

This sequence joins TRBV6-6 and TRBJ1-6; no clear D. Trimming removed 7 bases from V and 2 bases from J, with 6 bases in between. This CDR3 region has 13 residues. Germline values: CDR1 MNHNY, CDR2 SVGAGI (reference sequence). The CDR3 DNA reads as TGTGCCAGCAACGGGGCCTATAATTCACCCCTCCACTTT. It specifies CASNGAYNSPLHF.

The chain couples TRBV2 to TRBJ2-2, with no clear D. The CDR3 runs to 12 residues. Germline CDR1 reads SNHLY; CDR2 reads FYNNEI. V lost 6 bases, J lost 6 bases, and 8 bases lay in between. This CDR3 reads CASRNRAGELFF. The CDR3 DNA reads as TGTGCCAGCAGAAACCGGGCCGGGGAGCTGTTTTTT.

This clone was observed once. In nucleotides, the CDR3 is TGTGCCAGCAGTGAACAGGGGGCAGCCAAAAACATTCAGTACTTC. Protein: CASSEQGAAKNIQYF. V and J are TRBV25-1 and TRBJ2-4, with 8 bases that match TRBD1. This CDR3 is built from 15 residues. J was trimmed by 0 bases and V by 2 bases; bases with no gene match: 0. Germline V lookup: CDR1 MGHDK, CDR2 SYGVNS.

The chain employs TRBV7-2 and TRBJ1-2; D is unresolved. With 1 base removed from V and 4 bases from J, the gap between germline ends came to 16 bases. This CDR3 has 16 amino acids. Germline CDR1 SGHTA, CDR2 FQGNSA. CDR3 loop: CASSLGPLTAGYGYTF. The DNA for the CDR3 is TGTGCCAGCAGCTTAGGTCCCCTTACAGCGGGCTATGGCTACACCTTC.

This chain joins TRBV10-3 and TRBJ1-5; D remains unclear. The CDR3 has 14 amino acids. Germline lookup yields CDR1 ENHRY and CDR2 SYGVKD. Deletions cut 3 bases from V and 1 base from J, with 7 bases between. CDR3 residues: CAISETPSNQPQHF. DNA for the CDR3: TGTGCCATCAGTGAAACACCCAGCAATCAGCCCCAGCATTTT.

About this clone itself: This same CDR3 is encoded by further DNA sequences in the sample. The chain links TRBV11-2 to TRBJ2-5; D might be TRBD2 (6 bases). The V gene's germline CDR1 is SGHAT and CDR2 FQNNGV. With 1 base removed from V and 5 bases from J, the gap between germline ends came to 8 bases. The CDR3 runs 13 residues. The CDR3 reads CASSLVGGETQYF. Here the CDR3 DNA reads TGTGCCAGCAGCTTAGTTGGGGGGGAGACCCAGTACTTC.

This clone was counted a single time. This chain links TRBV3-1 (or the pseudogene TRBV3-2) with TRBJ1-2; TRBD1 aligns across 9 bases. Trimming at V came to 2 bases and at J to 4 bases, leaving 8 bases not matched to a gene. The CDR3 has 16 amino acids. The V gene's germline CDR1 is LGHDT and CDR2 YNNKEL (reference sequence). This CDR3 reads CASSQQDRGDRYGYTF. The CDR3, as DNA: TGTGCCAGCAGCCAACAGGACAGGGGAGATCGCTATGGCTACACCTTC.

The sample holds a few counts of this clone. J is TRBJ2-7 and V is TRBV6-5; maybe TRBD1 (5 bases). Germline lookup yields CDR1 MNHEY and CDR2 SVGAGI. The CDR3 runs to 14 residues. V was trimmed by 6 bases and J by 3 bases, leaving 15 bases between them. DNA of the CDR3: TGTGCCAGCAGAAGCGACAGCACCCTCTACGAGCAGTACTTC. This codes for CASRSDSTLYEQYF.

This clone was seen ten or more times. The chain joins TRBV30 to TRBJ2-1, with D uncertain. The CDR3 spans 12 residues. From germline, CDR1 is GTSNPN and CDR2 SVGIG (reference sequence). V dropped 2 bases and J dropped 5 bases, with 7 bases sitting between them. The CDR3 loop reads CAWSITDNEQFF. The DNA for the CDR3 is TGTGCCTGGAGTATCACGGACAATGAGCAGTTCTTC.

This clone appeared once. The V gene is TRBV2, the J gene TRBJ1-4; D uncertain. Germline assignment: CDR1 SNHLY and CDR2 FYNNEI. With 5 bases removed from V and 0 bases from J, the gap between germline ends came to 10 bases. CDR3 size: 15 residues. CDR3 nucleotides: TGTGCCAGCAGTCCGAGTACTTCAACTAATGAAAAACTGTTTTTT. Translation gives CASSPSTSTNEKLFF.

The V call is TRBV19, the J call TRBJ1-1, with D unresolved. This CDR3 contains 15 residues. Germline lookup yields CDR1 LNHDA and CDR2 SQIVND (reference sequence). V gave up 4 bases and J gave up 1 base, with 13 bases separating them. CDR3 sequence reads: CASSSTPGGNTEAFF. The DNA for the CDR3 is TGTGCCAGTAGTAGTACACCAGGAGGGAACACTGAAGCTTTCTTT.

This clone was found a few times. The CDR3, as DNA: TGTGCCAGCTCACCTGAGGAGGCAGGCCTTTATCAGTTCTTC. It yields the protein CASSPEEAGLYQFF. This chain uses TRBV18 with TRBJ2-1; perhaps TRBD2 as D (5 bases). Per germline, CDR1 KGHSH and CDR2 LQKENI. CDR3 length: 14 amino acids. Trimming pared 3 bases from V and 13 bases from J, leaving 19 bases between.

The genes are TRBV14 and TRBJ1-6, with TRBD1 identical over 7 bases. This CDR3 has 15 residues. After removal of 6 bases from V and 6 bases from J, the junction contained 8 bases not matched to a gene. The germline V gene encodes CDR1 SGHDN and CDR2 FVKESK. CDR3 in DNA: TGTGCCAGCAGAGCGAACAGGGGCTCTAATTCACCCCTCCACTTT. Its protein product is CASRANRGSNSPLHF.

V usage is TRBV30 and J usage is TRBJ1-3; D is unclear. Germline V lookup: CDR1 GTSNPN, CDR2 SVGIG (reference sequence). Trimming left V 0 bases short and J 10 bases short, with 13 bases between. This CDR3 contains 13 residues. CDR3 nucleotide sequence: TGTGCCTGGAGTGTGTATCCGACCGGGACCATATATTTT. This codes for CAWSVYPTGTIYF.

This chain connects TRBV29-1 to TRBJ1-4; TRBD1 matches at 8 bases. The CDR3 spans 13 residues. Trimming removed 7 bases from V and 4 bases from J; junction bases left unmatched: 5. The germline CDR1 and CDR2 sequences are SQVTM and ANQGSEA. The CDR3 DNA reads TGCAGCGCGACACAGGGGGATAATGAAAAACTGTTTTTT. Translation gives CSATQGDNEKLFF.

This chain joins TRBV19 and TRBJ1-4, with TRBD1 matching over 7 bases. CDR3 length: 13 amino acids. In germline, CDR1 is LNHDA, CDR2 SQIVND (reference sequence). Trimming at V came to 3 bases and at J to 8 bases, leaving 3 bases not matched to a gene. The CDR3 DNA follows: TGTGCCAGTAGTATCCAGGGGGGAGAAAAACTGTTTTTT. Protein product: CASSIQGGEKLFF.

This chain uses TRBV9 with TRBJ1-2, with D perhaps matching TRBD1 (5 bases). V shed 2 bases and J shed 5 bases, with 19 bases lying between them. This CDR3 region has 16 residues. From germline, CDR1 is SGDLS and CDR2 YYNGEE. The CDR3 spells CASSVGQGPPIYGYTF. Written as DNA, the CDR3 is TGTGCCAGCAGCGTCGGACAAGGACCGCCAATATATGGCTACACCTTC.

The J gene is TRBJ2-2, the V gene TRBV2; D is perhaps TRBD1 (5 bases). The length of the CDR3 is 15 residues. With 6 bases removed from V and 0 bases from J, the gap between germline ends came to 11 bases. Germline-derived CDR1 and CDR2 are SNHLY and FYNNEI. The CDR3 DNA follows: TGTGCCAGCAGAGGGGAAGTACCGAACACCGGGGAGCTGTTTTTT. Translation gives CASRGEVPNTGELFF.

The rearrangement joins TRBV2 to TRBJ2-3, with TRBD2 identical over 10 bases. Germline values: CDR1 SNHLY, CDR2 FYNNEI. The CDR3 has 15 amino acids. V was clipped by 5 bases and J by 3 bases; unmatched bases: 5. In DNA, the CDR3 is TGTGCCAGCAGTTCAGCGGGGGGGCCGACAGATACGCAGTATTTT. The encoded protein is CASSSAGGPTDTQYF.

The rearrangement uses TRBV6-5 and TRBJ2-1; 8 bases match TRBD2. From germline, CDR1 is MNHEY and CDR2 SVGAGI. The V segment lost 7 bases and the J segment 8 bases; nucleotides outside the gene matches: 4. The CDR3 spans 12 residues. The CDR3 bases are TGTGCCAGCACCGGGACTAGTTATGAGCAGTTCTTC. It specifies CASTGTSYEQFF.